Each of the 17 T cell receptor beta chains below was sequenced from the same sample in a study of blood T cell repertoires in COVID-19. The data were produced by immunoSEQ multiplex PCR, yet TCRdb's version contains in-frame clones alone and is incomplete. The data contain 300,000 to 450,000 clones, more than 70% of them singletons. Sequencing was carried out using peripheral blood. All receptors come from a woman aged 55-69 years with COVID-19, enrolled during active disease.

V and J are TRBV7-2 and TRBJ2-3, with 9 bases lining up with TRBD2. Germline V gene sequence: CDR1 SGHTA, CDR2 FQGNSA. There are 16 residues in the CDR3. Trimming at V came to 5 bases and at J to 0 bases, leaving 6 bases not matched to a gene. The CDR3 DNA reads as TGTGCCAGCAGCGTATTGACTAGCGGCAGCACAGATACGCAGTATTTT. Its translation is CASSVLTSGSTDTQYF.

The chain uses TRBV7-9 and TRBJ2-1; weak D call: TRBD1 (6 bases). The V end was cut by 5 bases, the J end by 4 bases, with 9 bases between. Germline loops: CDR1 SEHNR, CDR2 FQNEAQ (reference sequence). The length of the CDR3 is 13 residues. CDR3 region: CASSLDSYNEQFF. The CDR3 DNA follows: TGTGCCAGCAGCCTGGACAGTTACAATGAGCAGTTCTTC.

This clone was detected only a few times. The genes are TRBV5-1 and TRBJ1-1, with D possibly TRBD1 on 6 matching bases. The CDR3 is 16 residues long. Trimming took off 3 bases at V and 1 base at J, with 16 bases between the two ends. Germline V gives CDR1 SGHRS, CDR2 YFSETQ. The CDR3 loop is CASSSNRAGENTEAFF. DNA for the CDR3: TGCGCCAGCAGCTCCAACAGGGCAGGGGAGAACACTGAAGCTTTCTTT.

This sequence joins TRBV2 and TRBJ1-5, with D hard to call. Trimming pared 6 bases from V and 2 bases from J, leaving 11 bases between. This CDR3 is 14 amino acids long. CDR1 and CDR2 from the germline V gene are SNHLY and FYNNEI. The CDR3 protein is CASRGPGGNQPQHF. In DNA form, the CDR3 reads TGTGCCAGCAGGGGCCCCGGGGGCAATCAGCCCCAGCATTTT.

CDR3: CAWTKAGLSQYF. Here the CDR3 DNA reads TGTGCCTGGACGAAGGCAGGGCTATCTCAGTACTTC. This chain uses TRBV30 with TRBJ2-7, with a possible D match to TRBD1 (5 bases). From germline, CDR1 is GTSNPN and CDR2 SVGIG (reference sequence). V was pared by 4 bases and J by 10 bases, with 17 bases between. The CDR3 covers 12 residues. Looking up the rest from reference TRBV30 and TRBJ2-7 gives the full variable domain: SQTIHQWPATLVQPVGSPLSLECTVEGTSNPNLYWYRQAAGRGLQLLFYSVGIGQISSEVPQNLSASRPQDRQFILSSKKLLLSDSGFYLCAWTKAGLSQYFGPGTRLTVT.

This CDR3 reads CASSPPGRDTQYF. CDR3 in DNA: TGTGCCAGCTCACCACCAGGGAGGGATACGCAGTATTTT. The rearrangement links TRBV18 to TRBJ2-3; tentatively, D is TRBD2 (6 bases). This CDR3 region has 13 residues. From germline, CDR1 is KGHSH and CDR2 LQKENI. The ends were cut back, 0 bases at V and 6 bases at J, with 7 bases in the middle. The full variable domain, completed using reference TRBV18 and TRBJ2-3, is NAGVMQNPRHLVRRRGQEARLRCSPMKGHSHVYWYRQLPEEGLKFMVYLQKENIIDESGMPKERFSAEFPKEGPSILRIQQVVRGDSAAYFCASSPPGRDTQYFGPGTRLTVL.

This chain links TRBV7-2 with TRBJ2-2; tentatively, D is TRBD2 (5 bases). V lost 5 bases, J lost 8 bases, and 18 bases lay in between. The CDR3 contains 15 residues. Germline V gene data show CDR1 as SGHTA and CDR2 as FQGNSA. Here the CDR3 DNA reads TGTGCCAGCAGCCCGAGGAGCGGCCAGATTGGGGAGCTGTTTTTT. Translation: CASSPRSGQIGELFF.

The CDR3 region is CASSFTGRNTGELFF. In DNA, the CDR3 is TGCGCCAGCAGCTTTACAGGTAGGAACACCGGGGAGCTGTTTTTT. The chain employs TRBV5-1 and TRBJ2-2; perhaps TRBD1 as D (5 bases). In germline, CDR1 is SGHRS, CDR2 YFSETQ. Trimming left V 2 bases short and J 1 base short, with 9 bases between. This CDR3 is built from 15 residues.

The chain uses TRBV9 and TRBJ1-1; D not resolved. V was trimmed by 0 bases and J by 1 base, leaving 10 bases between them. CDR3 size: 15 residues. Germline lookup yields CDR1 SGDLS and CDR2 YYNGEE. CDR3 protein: CASSVDGRKNTEAFF. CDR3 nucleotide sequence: TGTGCCAGCAGCGTAGATGGCAGAAAGAACACTGAAGCTTTCTTT.

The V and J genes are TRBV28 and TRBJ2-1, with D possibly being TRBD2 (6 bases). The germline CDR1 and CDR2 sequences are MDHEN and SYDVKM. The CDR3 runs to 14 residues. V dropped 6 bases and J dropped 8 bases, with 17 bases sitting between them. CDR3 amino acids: CASSPPSGRYEQFF. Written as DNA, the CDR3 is TGTGCCAGCAGCCCCCCTTCGGGGAGGTATGAGCAGTTCTTC.

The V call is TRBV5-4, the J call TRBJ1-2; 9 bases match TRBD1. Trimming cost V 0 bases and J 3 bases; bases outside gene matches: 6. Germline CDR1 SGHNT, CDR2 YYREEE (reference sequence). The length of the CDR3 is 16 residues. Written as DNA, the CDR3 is TGTGCCAGCAGCTTGGGGAGTAGGACAGGGGACTATGGCTACACCTTC. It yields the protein CASSLGSRTGDYGYTF.

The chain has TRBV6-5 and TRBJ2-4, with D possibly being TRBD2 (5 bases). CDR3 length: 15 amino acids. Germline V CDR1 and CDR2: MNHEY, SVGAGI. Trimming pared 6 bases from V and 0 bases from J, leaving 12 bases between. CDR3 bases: TGTGCCAGCAGCTGGAGCGGTGGAGCCAAAAACATTCAGTACTTC. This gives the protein CASSWSGGAKNIQYF.

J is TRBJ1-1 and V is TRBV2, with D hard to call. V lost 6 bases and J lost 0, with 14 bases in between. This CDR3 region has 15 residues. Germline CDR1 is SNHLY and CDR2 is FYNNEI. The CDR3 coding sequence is TGTGCCAGCAGGGAGAAGAACCTCATGAACACTGAAGCTTTCTTT. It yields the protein CASREKNLMNTEAFF. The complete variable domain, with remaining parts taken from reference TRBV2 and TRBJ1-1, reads EPEVTQTPSHQVTQMGQEVILRCVPISNHLYFYWYRQILGQKVEFLVSFYNNEISEKSEIFDDQFSVERPDGSNFTLKIRSTKLEDSAMYFCASREKNLMNTEAFFGQGTRLTVV.

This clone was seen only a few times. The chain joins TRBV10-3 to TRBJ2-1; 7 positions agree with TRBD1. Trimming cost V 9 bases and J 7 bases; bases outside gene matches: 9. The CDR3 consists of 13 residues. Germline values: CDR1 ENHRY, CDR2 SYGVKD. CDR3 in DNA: TGTGCCATAAGAGGACAGGAATGGAATGAGCAGTTCTTC. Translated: CAIRGQEWNEQFF.

The CDR3 region is CASRTGYTEAFF. The CDR3 coding sequence is TGTGCCAGCAGAACAGGGTACACTGAAGCTTTCTTT. The chain recombines TRBV28 with TRBJ1-1; D might be TRBD1 (6 bases). V lost 6 bases and J 3 bases, leaving 8 bases between the germline ends. The CDR3 length is 12 residues. The germline gives CDR1 MDHEN, CDR2 SYDVKM.

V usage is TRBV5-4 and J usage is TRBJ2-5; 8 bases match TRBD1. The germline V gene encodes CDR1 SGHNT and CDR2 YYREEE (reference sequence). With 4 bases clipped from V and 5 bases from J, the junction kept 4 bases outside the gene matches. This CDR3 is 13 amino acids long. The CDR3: CASSTDRVETQYF. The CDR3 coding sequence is TGTGCCAGCAGCACGGACAGGGTCGAGACCCAGTACTTC.

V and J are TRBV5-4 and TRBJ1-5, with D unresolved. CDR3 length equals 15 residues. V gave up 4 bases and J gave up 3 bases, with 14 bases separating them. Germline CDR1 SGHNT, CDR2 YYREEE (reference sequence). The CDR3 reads CASSPGPTTNQPQHF. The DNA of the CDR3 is TGTGCCAGCAGCCCAGGTCCGACGACCAATCAGCCCCAGCATTTT.